This entry lists 21 T cell receptor beta chains sequenced from one sample in a study of multiple sclerosis patients with progressive multifocal leukoencephalopathy. Time point here: time of PML onset. Only in-frame clones appear in the TCRdb table, and some are missing; sequencing was by immunoSEQ multiplex PCR. Altogether fewer than 35,000 clones are present, about 90% being singletons, with the ten largest covering roughly 3.1%. The sequenced sample was PBMCs, obtained from a patient treated with natalizumab. The source of these receptors is a human donor with progressive multifocal leukoencephalopathy.

The chain joins TRBV4-3 to TRBJ1-4, with 7 bases that match TRBD1. With V trimmed by 1 base and J by 3 bases, 5 bases remained unmatched. CDR1 and CDR2 from the germline V gene are LGHNA and YSLEER. This CDR3 region has 16 residues. The CDR3 protein is CASSQGNRGPNEKLFF. Written as DNA, the CDR3 is TGCGCCAGCAGCCAAGGGAACAGGGGCCCTAATGAAAAACTGTTTTTT.

With regard to this clone: Mismatch with germline at one junction end may stem from a read error. Other DNA sequences from this sample encode an identical CDR3 as well. The genes are TRBV5-4 and TRBJ2-2; 12 positions agree with TRBD2. In germline, CDR1 is SGHNT, CDR2 YYREEE (reference sequence). The CDR3 loop spans 17 amino acids. CDR3 residues: CASSSGLAGKNAGELFF. CDR3 nucleotides: TGTGCTAGCAGCTCCGGACTAGCGGGAAAAAACGCCGGGGAGCTGTTTTTT. The full variable domain, in which reference TRBV5-4 and TRBJ2-2 provide the parts outside the CDR3, is ETGVTQSPTHLIKTRGQQVTLRCSSQSGHNTVSWYQQALGQGPQFIFQYYREEENGRGNFPPRFSGLQFPNYSSELNVNALELDDSALYLCASSSGLAGKNAGELFFGEGSRLTVL.

The chain employs TRBV10-3 and TRBJ1-1; TRBD1 agrees at 7 bases. J gave up 4 bases and V 6 bases, and 8 bases lay outside the gene matches. The CDR3 is 14 amino acids. Germline V CDR1 and CDR2: ENHRY, SYGVKD. The chain's CDR3 is CAIRPTGAGTEAFF. The CDR3 DNA reads as TGTGCCATCAGGCCTACAGGGGCGGGCACTGAAGCTTTCTTT.

The chain links TRBV6-4 to TRBJ2-1; 7 bases are shared with TRBD1. V shed 4 bases and J 9 bases; nucleotides not matched to a gene: 6. The CDR3 has 13 amino acids. Germline V lookup: CDR1 MRHNA, CDR2 SNTAGT. CDR3 sequence: CASSVQGNGEQFF. In DNA, the CDR3 is TGTGCCAGCAGTGTACAGGGGAACGGTGAGCAGTTCTTC.

V gene TRBV6-1 combines with J gene TRBJ2-4, with D unresolved. CDR3 length equals 16 residues. V shed 2 bases and J shed 0 bases, with 11 bases lying between them. Germline values: CDR1 MNHNS, CDR2 SASEGT. This CDR3 reads CASSESPNLAKNIQYF. CDR3 DNA sequence: TGTGCCAGCAGTGAATCTCCCAATCTAGCCAAAAACATTCAGTACTTC.

J is TRBJ2-1 and V is TRBV11-1; maybe TRBD2 (6 bases). Germline V gene data show CDR1 as SGHAT and CDR2 as FQDESV (reference sequence). The CDR3 is made up of 15 amino acids. Trimming removed 0 bases at V and 5 bases at J, with 11 bases between. The CDR3 nucleotides read TGTGCCAGCAGCTTAGCGCCGGACTACCACAATGAGCAGTTCTTC. Translating it yields CASSLAPDYHNEQFF.

The genes are TRBV7-2 and TRBJ2-2, with D unresolved. The ends were cut back, 4 bases at V and 2 bases at J, with 20 bases in the middle. This CDR3 has 18 residues. Germline CDR1 is SGHTA and CDR2 is FQGNSA. CDR3 region: CASSSHRVGKGNTGELFF. CDR3 nucleotides: TGTGCCAGCAGCTCCCACCGTGTGGGAAAGGGTAACACCGGGGAGCTGTTTTTT.

For this clone: The junction does not match germline at one end; this may be a read error. V gene TRBV6-5 combines with J gene TRBJ2-7; D may be TRBD1 (7 bases). The CDR3 extends over 13 amino acids. Per germline, CDR1 MNHEY and CDR2 SVGAGI. CDR3 in DNA: TGTGCCAGCAGTAACTCAGGGGGGCGGGAGCAGTACTTC. It is translated as CASSNSGGREQYF.

This clone has just a few counts. CDR3 in amino acids: CASKGKGNTEAFF. CDR3 DNA: TGTGCCAGCAAGGGTAAAGGGAACACTGAAGCTTTCTTT. The chain combines TRBV2 with TRBJ1-1; no firm D call. The V end lost 7 bases, the J end lost 1 base, and 10 bases lay between the germline ends. Germline CDR1 and CDR2: SNHLY and FYNNEI. This CDR3 is 13 amino acids long.

The rearrangement links TRBV9 to TRBJ1-5; 8 nucleotides align to TRBD1. This CDR3 has 15 amino acids. V shed 2 bases, J shed 6 bases, and the junction held 7 bases outside the gene matches. Germline loops: CDR1 SGDLS, CDR2 YYNGEE. The CDR3 sequence is CASSVSTGGGQPQHF. CDR3 in DNA: TGTGCCAGCAGCGTCAGTACAGGGGGTGGTCAGCCCCAGCATTTT.

Only a few counts were recorded for this clone. This rearrangement joins TRBV28 to TRBJ1-5, with D unresolved. The ends were cut back, 3 bases at V and 8 bases at J, with 8 bases in the middle. Germline V gene lookup returns CDR1 MDHEN and CDR2 SYDVKM. This CDR3 spans 12 amino acids. DNA for the CDR3: TGTGCCAGCAGTTTGATAGGTGAGCCCCAGCATTTT. It encodes CASSLIGEPQHF.

V gene TRBV9 combines with J gene TRBJ2-7, with D perhaps TRBD1 (5 bases). The CDR3 consists of 15 residues. Looked up from germline, CDR1 is SGDLS and CDR2 is YYNGEE. The V and J ends lost 2 bases and 3 bases respectively, with 15 bases between them. The CDR3 DNA reads TGTGCCAGCAGCGTTAGCCAGGGCGAAGGCTACGAGCAGTACTTC. Residues: CASSVSQGEGYEQYF.

This clone has more than one count but fewer than ten. DNA for the CDR3: TGTGCCAGCAGCGGGACAGGGGGCATGCAGCCCCAGCATTTT. It codes for CASSGTGGMQPQHF. J is TRBJ1-5 and V is TRBV6-1, with 12 bases aligning to TRBD1. Germline lookup yields CDR1 MNHNS and CDR2 SASEGT. The CDR3 covers 14 residues. V was clipped by 6 bases and J by 7 bases; unmatched bases: 4.

This clone was seen a single time. The rearrangement links TRBV6-6 to TRBJ2-1; D may match TRBD1 or TRBD2 (5 bases each). The CDR3 runs to 14 residues. CDR1 and CDR2 (germline): MNHNY, SVGAGI (reference sequence). Trimming pared 7 bases from V and 9 bases from J, leaving 19 bases between. The CDR3 protein is CASNLEGMGGEQFF. The CDR3 nucleotides read TGTGCCAGCAACCTAGAGGGGATGGGTGGTGAGCAGTTCTTC.

This chain uses TRBV5-1 with TRBJ2-3; D gene ambiguous. This CDR3 spans 12 amino acids. Trimming took off 2 bases at V and 5 bases at J, with 6 bases between the two ends. Germline values: CDR1 SGHRS, CDR2 YFSETQ. The CDR3 reads CASSLSGDTQYF. The CDR3, as DNA: TGCGCCAGCAGCTTATCGGGAGATACGCAGTATTTT. The full variable domain, with the rest looked up from reference TRBV5-1 and TRBJ2-3, is KAGVTQTPRYLIKTRGQQVTLSCSPISGHRSVSWYQQTPGQGLQFLFEYFSETQRNKGNFPGRFSGRQFSNSRSEMNVSTLELGDSALYLCASSLSGDTQYFGPGTRLTVL.

The chain couples TRBV6-5 to TRBJ1-1; D may be TRBD1 (5 bases). CDR3 length: 14 amino acids. V was pared by 4 bases and J by 1 base, with 10 bases between. Germline assignment: CDR1 MNHEY and CDR2 SVGAGI. The CDR3 here is CASSFMQGNTEAFF. For the CDR3, the DNA is TGTGCCAGCAGTTTTATGCAGGGGAACACTGAAGCTTTCTTT.

V usage is TRBV7-8 and J usage is TRBJ2-7; 7 bases are shared with TRBD1. With V trimmed by 3 bases and J by 4 bases, 3 bases remained unmatched. CDR3 length: 13 residues. CDR1 and CDR2 (germline): SGHVS, FQNEAQ. The CDR3 DNA sequence: TGTGCCAGCAGCTTCCCGGGACAGTACGAGCAGTACTTC. Translating gives CASSFPGQYEQYF.

This chain links TRBV18 with TRBJ2-7; TRBD1 matches 9 bases. With 0 bases clipped from V and 4 bases from J, the junction kept 4 bases outside the gene matches. This CDR3 has 15 residues. CDR1 is KGHSH, CDR2 LQKENI, per germline. CDR3 DNA: TGTGCCAGCTCACCACCGGGACAGGGTGGTTACGAGCAGTACTTC. Translated, it gives CASSPPGQGGYEQYF.

This chain uses TRBV9 with TRBJ1-1; tentatively, D is TRBD1 (6 bases). The CDR3 loop spans 17 amino acids. V was trimmed by 0 bases and J by 0 bases, leaving 15 bases between them. From germline, CDR1 is SGDLS and CDR2 YYNGEE. In DNA, the CDR3 is TGTGCCAGCAGCGTAGATCCCCCCCAGGGGTTGAACACTGAAGCTTTCTTT. Protein product: CASSVDPPQGLNTEAFF. The entire variable domain, with the rest obtained from reference TRBV9 and TRBJ1-1, is as follows: DSGVTQTPKHLITATGQRVTLRCSPRSGDLSVYWYQQSLDQGLQFLIQYYNGEERAKGNILERFSAQQFPDLHSELNLSSLELGDSALYFCASSVDPPQGLNTEAFFGQGTRLTVV.

This chain links TRBV9 with TRBJ2-7; D may be TRBD1 (5 bases). CDR1 and CDR2 from the germline V gene are SGDLS and YYNGEE. The CDR3 is made up of 14 amino acids. Trimming pared 2 bases from V and 2 bases from J, leaving 11 bases between. CDR3 DNA: TGTGCCAGCAGCGTTAAGACAGAGCCCTACGAGCAGTACTTC. This encodes CASSVKTEPYEQYF.

This clone was seen a handful of times. V and J are TRBV10-3 and TRBJ1-3; D is perhaps TRBD1 (5 bases). The germline gives CDR1 ENHRY, CDR2 SYGVKD. This CDR3 spans 14 amino acids. The ends were cut back, 7 bases at V and 0 bases at J, with 10 bases in the middle. The CDR3 DNA is TGTGCCATCATGGGGCGTAGCTCTGGAAACACCATATATTTT. It is translated as CAIMGRSSGNTIYF.